The 17 T cell receptor beta chains listed next were all sequenced from one sample in a study of cytomegalovirus exposure and HLA in healthy donors. The PCR contained 60 Vbeta and 13 Jbeta primers. Using immunoSEQ multiplex PCR, the repertoire was profiled, and TCRdb retains in-frame clones only, with some absent. The sample has under 130,000 clones, about 80% seen once. The sample consisted of PBMCs. The origin of the receptors is a man aged 35 to 55 in good health and CMV-seropositive.

The chain joins TRBV7-8 to TRBJ2-7, with TRBD1 identical over 11 bases. The CDR3 covers 19 residues. From germline, CDR1 is SGHVS and CDR2 FQNEAQ. V was pared by 0 bases and J by 3 bases, with 13 bases of the junction left unmatched. Written as DNA, the CDR3 is TGTGCCAGCAGCTTAGCGGGACAGGGGGATAGGTTCGGTCGCTACGAGCAGTACTTC. Translating it yields CASSLAGQGDRFGRYEQYF.

The genes are TRBV7-2 and TRBJ1-2; TRBD1 matches at 8 bases. The V gene end was trimmed by 5 bases and the J gene end by 8 bases; junction bases not matched to a gene: 13. From germline, CDR1 is SGHTA and CDR2 FQGNSA. The CDR3 has 15 amino acids. The CDR3, as DNA: TGTGCCAGCAGCCCCGGCGGACAGGGCCTAAGGGGCTACACCTTC. Encoded protein: CASSPGGQGLRGYTF.

The chain joins TRBV5-6 to TRBJ1-6; perhaps TRBD1 as D (5 bases). Germline assignment: CDR1 SGHDT and CDR2 YYEEEE. The length of the CDR3 is 15 residues. With 2 bases removed from V and 1 base from J, the gap between germline ends came to 7 bases. The CDR3 region is CASSFGGSYNSPLHF. The CDR3 coding sequence is TGTGCCAGCAGCTTTGGGGGGTCCTATAATTCACCCCTCCACTTT.

V and J are TRBV9 and TRBJ2-3; D not resolved. The CDR3 runs 14 residues. Germline CDR1 and CDR2: SGDLS and YYNGEE. Trimming took off 4 bases at V and 2 bases at J, with 11 bases between the two ends. This chain's CDR3 is CASSPLSNTDTQYF. CDR3 coding DNA: TGTGCCAGCAGCCCCCTCTCTAACACAGATACGCAGTATTTT.

This sequence joins TRBV10-2 and TRBJ2-1; no definite D call. CDR3 length: 11 residues. Germline assignment: CDR1 WSHSY and CDR2 SAAADI. Trimming took 5 bases from V and 8 from J, leaving 7 bases between them. The CDR3 region has the DNA TGCGCCAGCAGTTGGAGTGATGAGCAGTTCTTC. Residues: CASSWSDEQFF.

The chain has TRBV30 and TRBJ2-3; no clear D. V lost 0 bases to trimming and J lost 6 bases, with 4 bases between them. CDR1 is GTSNPN, CDR2 SVGIG, per germline (reference sequence). This CDR3 comprises 11 residues. CDR3 in amino acids: CAWSVQDTQYF. CDR3 in DNA: TGTGCCTGGAGTGTACAGGATACGCAGTATTTT.

The chain employs TRBV25-1 and TRBJ1-2; 9 bases line up with TRBD1. J was trimmed by 3 bases and V by 3 bases; bases with no gene match: 11. This CDR3 comprises 17 residues. Germline CDR1 MGHDK, CDR2 SYGVNS. Written as DNA, the CDR3 is TGTGCCAGCAGTGAGGGGACAGGGAGTGGGTTGGACTATGGCTACACCTTC. It specifies CASSEGTGSGLDYGYTF.

This chain uses TRBV7-2 with TRBJ2-2; 9 bases match TRBD2. The CDR3 spans 14 residues. Per germline, CDR1 SGHTA and CDR2 FQGNSA. After removal of 2 bases from V and 7 bases from J, the junction contained 2 bases not matched to a gene. Written as DNA, the CDR3 is TGTGCCAGCAGCTTAAGACTAGCGGTCGGGGAGCTGTTTTTT. Protein: CASSLRLAVGELFF.

The chain has TRBV28 and TRBJ2-1; maybe TRBD1 (5 bases). Germline CDR1 and CDR2: MDHEN and SYDVKM. The CDR3 consists of 14 residues. Trimming removed 3 bases from V and 7 bases from J, with 13 bases in between. The DNA of the CDR3 is TGTGCCAGCAGTTTGGGGCGAGGAAGAAATGAGCAGTTCTTC. Amino acids: CASSLGRGRNEQFF. The full variable domain, with the rest looked up from reference TRBV28 and TRBJ2-1, is DVKVTQSSRYLVKRTGEKVFLECVQDMDHENMFWYRQDPGLGLRLIYFSYDVKMKEKGDIPEGYSVSREKKERFSLILESASTNQTSMYLCASSLGRGRNEQFFGPGTRLTVL.

The rearrangement links TRBV7-6 to TRBJ2-6; 7 bases are a match to TRBD2. Germline V gives CDR1 SGHVS, CDR2 FNYEAQ. The CDR3 is made up of 18 amino acids. J lost 0 bases, V lost 5 bases, and 10 bases had no gene match. CDR3: CASSPTVVAGSGANVLTF. The CDR3 DNA reads TGTGCCAGCAGCCCCACCGTAGTAGCGGGCTCTGGGGCCAACGTCCTGACTTTC.

The rearrangement links TRBV19 to TRBJ2-3; the D gene is possibly TRBD1 (6 bases). This CDR3 has 16 amino acids. V shed 3 bases and J shed 3 bases, with 16 bases lying between them. Looked up from germline, CDR1 is LNHDA and CDR2 is SQIVND (reference sequence). CDR3 in amino acids: CASSMGSQGRTDTQYF. CDR3 DNA: TGTGCCAGTAGTATGGGTAGTCAGGGGAGAACAGATACGCAGTATTTT.

V and J are TRBV5-4 and TRBJ2-5; 14 bases map to TRBD2. The CDR3 contains 17 residues. Germline CDR1 is SGHNT and CDR2 is YYREEE (reference sequence). V trimming: 0 bases; J trimming: 1 base; junction bases outside the gene matches: 2. In DNA form, the CDR3 reads TGTGCCAGCAGCTTGGGCGGGACTAGCGGGAGCCAAGAGACCCAGTACTTC. Its translation: CASSLGGTSGSQETQYF.

In its sample, this clone was seen a few times. The rearrangement uses TRBV10-3 and TRBJ2-5, with D perhaps TRBD2 (6 bases). The J call may be faulty, since TRBJ2-7 better matches the DNA end. The CDR3 runs 15 residues. Germline V lookup: CDR1 ENHRY, CDR2 SYGVKD. As DNA, the CDR3 is TGTGCCATCAGTGAGTCGACTAGGAGGGGTTCCGAGCAGTACTTC. Protein: CAISESTRRGSEQYF.

This clone occurred a few times. V gene TRBV7-2 combines with J gene TRBJ2-3; 8 bases map to TRBD2. The length of the CDR3 is 14 residues. CDR1 and CDR2 from the germline V gene are SGHTA and FQGNSA. Losses at the gene ends were 5 bases for V and 8 bases for J; bases not matched to a gene: 9. This CDR3 is CASSLLGGAGTQYF. In nucleotides, the CDR3 is TGTGCCAGCAGCCTGCTCGGGGGGGCCGGTACGCAGTATTTT.

This clone was picked up one time. The chain uses TRBV19 and TRBJ2-3; D uncertain. V was shortened by 7 bases and J by 1 base, with 9 bases between the two germline ends. CDR3 length: 13 residues. Germline CDR1 LNHDA, CDR2 SQIVND (reference sequence). In DNA form, the CDR3 reads TGTGCCAGTAAACAGTTCGGCACAGATACGCAGTATTTT. Translation gives CASKQFGTDTQYF.

This clone showed up just a few times. The rearrangement uses TRBV27 and TRBJ2-6, with 13 bases matching TRBD2. Germline V lookup: CDR1 MNHEY, CDR2 SMNVEV (reference sequence). Unmatched junction bases numbered 10, after V lost 3 bases and J lost 5 bases. This CDR3 has 19 amino acids. DNA for the CDR3: TGTGCCAGCAGTTTCGGGACTAGCGGGATAGGGGGCCGGGCCAACGTCCTGACTTTC. Residues: CASSFGTSGIGGRANVLTF.

The CDR3 DNA is TGTGCCAGCTCTCCCCAGGGAGGGGATGAAAAACTGTTTTTT. Encoded protein: CASSPQGGDEKLFF. This sequence joins TRBV18 and TRBJ1-4; tentative D call: TRBD1 (5 bases). Germline values: CDR1 KGHSH, CDR2 LQKENI. Trimming took 6 bases from V and 6 from J, leaving 14 bases between them. The CDR3 contains 14 residues. The entire variable domain, with the rest obtained from reference TRBV18 and TRBJ1-4, is as follows: NAGVMQNPRHLVRRRGQEARLRCSPMKGHSHVYWYRQLPEEGLKFMVYLQKENIIDESGMPKERFSAEFPKEGPSILRIQQVVRGDSAAYFCASSPQGGDEKLFFGSGTQLSVL.